Each of the 29 T cell receptor beta chains below was sequenced from the same sample in a study of CXCR3-negative and CXCR3-positive naive CD8 T cells. The study's findings and limits: CXCR3-positive naive cells had more hydrophobic TRB CDR3s than CXCR3-negative naive cells.

cDNA libraries for TRB were generated by 5' RACE incorporating UMI labels. Following a re-call of the 5' RACE reads, TCRdb has one entry per CDR3 protein and lacks DNA. This sample's table reports over 95,000 distinct CDR3 sequences. No antigen is known for these receptors. The sample consisted of naive CXCR3+ CD8+ T cells from blood. Described subset: CD45RO-CCR7+CD27+CD95- naive CD8+ T cells expressing CXCR3 (TNR3+). Every receptor here comes from a human donor in good health. Some clones in this sample may be carry-over from other donors' samples.

The V call is TRBV20-1, the J call TRBJ1-1. The CDR3 runs to 14 residues. Per the germline V gene, CDR1 is DFQATT and CDR2 is SNEGSKA (reference sequence). The CDR3 loop reads CSAREGNRDTEAFF.

The chain couples TRBV28 to TRBJ2-1; lacking DNA, the TRBD2 call made by TCRdb goes unchecked. The germline V gene has CDR1 MDHEN and CDR2 SYDVKM. This CDR3 has 16 residues. The CDR3: CASRPPGLAGFDEQFF.

The chain links TRBV28 to TRBJ2-5. This CDR3 region has 12 residues. Germline V gene lookup returns CDR1 MDHEN and CDR2 SYDVKM. This CDR3 reads CASSLLGETQYF.

The rearrangement uses TRBV7-9 and TRBJ2-5; checking the TCRdb D call of TRBD2 is not possible without DNA. The CDR3 consists of 14 residues. Germline CDR1 reads SEHNR; CDR2 reads FQNEAQ (reference sequence). CDR3 amino acids: CASSPGLIQETQYF.

The chain uses TRBV6-5 and TRBJ2-2; there is no DNA to check the TCRdb D call of TRBD1. The CDR3 has 15 amino acids. Germline CDR1 and CDR2: MNHEY and SVGAGI. CDR3 protein: CASSPSPGLAGELFF.

The chain couples TRBV20-1 to TRBJ1-6; there is no DNA to check the TCRdb D call of TRBD1. The CDR3 is 16 amino acids. The germline V gene encodes CDR1 DFQATT and CDR2 SNEGSKA (reference sequence). This CDR3 is CSAHGGGQRGNSPLHF.

The chain carries TRBV7-9 and TRBJ2-7; checking the TCRdb D call of TRBD1 is not possible without DNA. The length of the CDR3 is 15 residues. CDR1 and CDR2 (germline): SEHNR, FQNEAQ (reference sequence). CDR3 sequence reads: CASSGRDSSSYEQYF.

The chain combines TRBV28 with TRBJ1-1; checking the TCRdb D call of TRBD1 is not possible without DNA. The CDR3 consists of 15 residues. Germline V CDR1 and CDR2: MDHEN, SYDVKM. The CDR3 sequence: CASSFRGLLNTEAFF. The full variable domain, rest sourced from reference TRBV28 and TRBJ1-1, is DVKVTQSSRYLVKRTGEKVFLECVQDMDHENMFWYRQDPGLGLRLIYFSYDVKMKEKGDIPEGYSVSREKKERFSLILESASTNQTSMYLCASSFRGLLNTEAFFGQGTRLTVV.

The chain has TRBV30 and TRBJ2-7; the D call of TRBD1 rests on TCRdb alone, since no DNA is present to check it. Germline V CDR1 and CDR2: GTSNPN, SVGIG (reference sequence). The CDR3 sequence is 16 residues long. The CDR3 sequence: CAWSVGSTGLGYEQYF.

This rearrangement joins TRBV7-9 to TRBJ1-4; TCRdb designates TRBD1, a call that cannot be tested without DNA. CDR3 length: 18 residues. In germline, CDR1 is SEHNR, CDR2 FQNEAQ (reference sequence). The CDR3 here is CASSSRVGQGTANEKLFF.

This chain links TRBV5-1 with TRBJ2-2; the D call of TRBD1 rests on TCRdb alone, since no DNA is present to check it. This CDR3 has 19 amino acids. Per germline, CDR1 SGHRS and CDR2 YFSETQ. This CDR3 reads CASSLVVLPQGVSPGELFF.

V and J are TRBV7-9 and TRBJ2-3. Germline-derived CDR1 and CDR2 are SEHNR and FQNEAQ (reference sequence). The CDR3 has 14 residues. CDR3 in amino acids: CASSADVWTDTQYF.

The chain uses TRBV5-1 and TRBJ2-1. This CDR3 is built from 15 residues. The V gene's germline CDR1 is SGHRS and CDR2 YFSETQ. The CDR3 is CASSQDAFSYNEQFF.

The chain uses TRBV4-3 and TRBJ1-1; as DNA is missing, the TRBD1 call by TCRdb cannot be tested. The CDR3 covers 19 residues. Germline lookup yields CDR1 LGHNA and CDR2 YSLEER. This chain's CDR3 is CASSQGVTNNDRVYAEAFF.

The rearrangement uses TRBV5-1 and TRBJ2-1; the D gene TCRdb calls, TRBD2, cannot be checked with no DNA. The CDR3 is 17 residues long. CDR1 and CDR2 from the germline V gene are SGHRS and YFSETQ. The CDR3 sequence is CASSFGPLAGPIDEQFF.

V gene TRBV5-6 combines with J gene TRBJ2-7. The CDR3 runs to 13 residues. The V gene's germline CDR1 is SGHDT and CDR2 YYEEEE. The CDR3 protein is CASSSDGVYEQYF.

This CDR3 is CASSPPGTGLEQYF. The chain employs TRBV18 and TRBJ2-7; the TCRdb D gene call, TRBD1, has no DNA to confirm it. The CDR3 consists of 14 residues. CDR1 and CDR2 (germline): KGHSH, LQKENI.

The rearrangement links TRBV2 to TRBJ2-7; TCRdb proposes TRBD2, but this gene call is untestable without DNA. Germline V gene data show CDR1 as SNHLY and CDR2 as FYNNEI. This CDR3 has 15 residues. CDR3 sequence reads: CATTGGPGSSYEQYF.

V is TRBV6-1 and J is TRBJ2-5. Germline CDR1 MNHNS, CDR2 SASEGT. This CDR3 spans 11 amino acids. The CDR3 sequence is CASSQIRPQYF.

This chain connects TRBV10-3 to TRBJ2-3; checking the TCRdb D call of TRBD2 is not possible without DNA. Germline V CDR1 and CDR2: ENHRY, SYGVKD. The CDR3 length is 16 residues. The CDR3 loop reads CAISETSGRGTDTQYF.

This chain links TRBV6-5 with TRBJ2-7. Germline values: CDR1 MNHEY, CDR2 SVGAGI. The CDR3 is made up of 16 amino acids. The CDR3 sequence: CASSYGSLGGSYEQYF.

The V call is TRBV11-2, the J call TRBJ2-7; without DNA, the TCRdb call of TRBD1 cannot be checked. CDR1 and CDR2 from the germline V gene are SGHAT and FQNNGV. This CDR3 has 16 residues. The chain's CDR3 is CASSRTPGIGSYEQYF. Full variable domain (outside the CDR3, taken from reference TRBV11-2 and TRBJ2-7): EAGVAQSPRYKIIEKRQSVAFWCNPISGHATLYWYQQILGQGPKLLIQFQNNGVVDDSQLPKDRFSAERLKGVDSTLKIQPAKLEDSAVYLCASSRTPGIGSYEQYFGPGTRLTVT.

The V gene is TRBV4-1, the J gene TRBJ1-5. The CDR3 contains 15 residues. Germline V CDR1 and CDR2: MGHRA, YSYEKL. The CDR3 spells CASSQRVDGNQPQHF.

The genes are TRBV15 and TRBJ2-7; there is no DNA to check the TCRdb D call of TRBD1. The CDR3 sequence is 15 residues long. CDR1 LNHNV and CDR2 YYDKDF come from the germline V gene (reference sequence). CDR3 protein: CATSQDRVGSYEQYF.

The chain is built from TRBV20-1 and TRBJ2-7; with no DNA, the TCRdb D assignment of TRBD1 cannot be verified. This CDR3 is 16 amino acids long. The germline V gene encodes CDR1 DFQATT and CDR2 SNEGSKA (reference sequence). CDR3 loop: CSARATGTASTYEQYF.

The chain recombines TRBV5-6 with TRBJ2-1; TCRdb's assignment of TRBD2 cannot be checked, as there is no DNA. Germline-derived CDR1 and CDR2 are SGHDT and YYEEEE. CDR3 length equals 16 residues. CDR3 residues: CASGSGTDPSYNEQFF.

The chain uses TRBV28 and TRBJ1-1; TCRdb indicates TRBD1, and absent DNA this call remains unverified. Germline CDR1 is MDHEN and CDR2 is SYDVKM. This CDR3 has 13 amino acids. CDR3 residues: CASSSRLGTEAFF.

V gene TRBV6-2 or TRBV6-3 combines with J gene TRBJ2-3; the D call of TRBD1 rests on TCRdb alone, since no DNA is present to check it. The CDR3 is made up of 18 amino acids. Germline V CDR1 and CDR2: MNHEY, SVGEGT. The CDR3 region is CASSYYPPQGYLTDTQYF.

The V and J genes are TRBV19 and TRBJ2-7; TCRdb's D call of TRBD1 is untestable without DNA. CDR3 length equals 16 residues. The germline V gene encodes CDR1 LNHDA and CDR2 SQIVND (reference sequence). CDR3 amino acids: CASSMWAGGESYEQYF.